This TCR beta chain was documented in a study of shared clonotypes between healthy human individuals. The overall study: Donor ages ranged 18 to 49 years: a couple of women, a few men. Overall study results and limits: As a rule, naive subsets had a larger estimated richness than memory subsets.

CDR3 length equals 11 residues. Germline CDR1 and CDR2: SQVTM and ANQGSEA. V lost 7 bases and J lost 6; bases outside the gene matches: 4. About this clone itself: The antigen is not known.

Each sorted subset replicate got 200 ng genomic DNA, roughly 27,000 genomes. Assay used: immunoSEQ multiplex PCR; TCRdb lists only in-frame clones, some missing. The sample carries some 2,000,000 clones, roughly 95% recorded once. The sequenced sample consisted of naive CD4+ T cells sorted from blood. Subset here: CD45RA+ positively selected. This TCR was recovered from a man in his late teens or twenties in good health. This chain joins TRBV29-1 and TRBJ1-1; 8 positions match TRBD1. CDR3 protein: CSADRVAEAFF. The CDR3 DNA follows: TGCAGCGCGGACAGGGTGGCTGAAGCTTTCTTT.